The sequence of this T cell receptor (beta chain) was determined in a study of T cell responses to AZD1222 COVID-19 vaccine. Findings of the study overall: Nearly half of spike-specific TCRs reportedly target variant regions that are unmutated in the B.1.351 and B.1.1.7 variants.

On this clone itself: Its antigen is still unknown.

Only in-frame clones appear in the TCRdb table, and some are missing; sequencing was by immunoSEQ multiplex PCR. Seen here are some 160,000 clones, roughly 90% observed once, and the top ten hold more than 5.5%. The germline gives CDR1 DFQATT, CDR2 SNEGSKA (reference sequence). V was shortened by 3 bases and J by 2 bases, with 14 bases between the two germline ends. The CDR3 is 14 residues long. The chain has TRBV20-1 and TRBJ2-7; D is possibly TRBD1 or TRBD2 (5 bases each). The specimen comprised peripheral blood, sampled on day 0 of AZD1222 vaccination. The TCR was taken from an adult in good health. The CDR3 DNA reads TGCAGTGCTAGTCCAGGGACGGTTACCTACGAGCAGTACTTC. It encodes CSASPGTVTYEQYF.